This T cell receptor beta chain was sequenced for a study of CXCR3-negative and CXCR3-positive naive CD8 T cells. Note on this clonotype: The antigen is unknown.

Germline assignment: CDR1 SGHKS and CDR2 YYEKEE (reference sequence). The CDR3 is made up of 18 amino acids. Overall study findings and caveats: Memory CD8+ cells showed much lower diversity, while both naive subsets displayed comparably high diversity.

5' RACE that incorporated UMI labels was used to prepare the TRB cDNA libraries. TCRdb reprocessed the 5' RACE reads; each CDR3 protein has one entry and no DNA is given. The sample holds around 90,000 distinct CDR3 sequences. The V gene is TRBV5-5, the J gene TRBJ1-4; there is no DNA to check the TCRdb D call of TRBD1. The sequenced sample consisted of naive CXCR3- CD8+ T cells from blood. The sample's subset: CD45RO-CCR7+CD27+CD95- naive CD8+ T cells lacking CXCR3 (TNR3-). The clonotype was recovered from a human donor in good health. Some clones in this sample may be carry-over from other donors' samples. The CDR3 is CASSQTPWGEGRREKLFF.